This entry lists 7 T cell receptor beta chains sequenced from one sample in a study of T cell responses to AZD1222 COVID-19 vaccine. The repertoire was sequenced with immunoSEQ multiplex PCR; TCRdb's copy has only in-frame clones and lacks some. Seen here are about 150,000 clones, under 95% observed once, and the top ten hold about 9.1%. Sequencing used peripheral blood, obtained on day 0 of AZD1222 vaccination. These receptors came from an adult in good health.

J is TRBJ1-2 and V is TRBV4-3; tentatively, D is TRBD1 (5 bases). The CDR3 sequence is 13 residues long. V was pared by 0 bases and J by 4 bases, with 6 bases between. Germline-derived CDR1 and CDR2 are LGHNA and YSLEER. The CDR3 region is CASSQEGVYGYTF. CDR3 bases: TGCGCCAGCAGCCAAGAGGGGGTCTATGGCTACACCTTC.

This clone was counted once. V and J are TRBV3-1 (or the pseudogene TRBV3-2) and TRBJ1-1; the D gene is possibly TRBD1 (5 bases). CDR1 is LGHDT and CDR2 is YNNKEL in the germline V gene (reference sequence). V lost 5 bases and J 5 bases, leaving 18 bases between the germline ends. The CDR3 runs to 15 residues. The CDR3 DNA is TGTGCCAGCAGCGCTAAGGGACGGACGGTGACTGAAGCTTTCTTT. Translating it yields CASSAKGRTVTEAFF.

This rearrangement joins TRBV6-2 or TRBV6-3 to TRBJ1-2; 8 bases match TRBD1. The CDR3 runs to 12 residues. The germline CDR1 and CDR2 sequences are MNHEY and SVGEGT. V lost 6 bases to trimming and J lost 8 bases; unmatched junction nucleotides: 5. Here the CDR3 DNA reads TGTGCCAGCAGCCGTGGGACAGGCGGCTACACCTTC. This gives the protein CASSRGTGGYTF.

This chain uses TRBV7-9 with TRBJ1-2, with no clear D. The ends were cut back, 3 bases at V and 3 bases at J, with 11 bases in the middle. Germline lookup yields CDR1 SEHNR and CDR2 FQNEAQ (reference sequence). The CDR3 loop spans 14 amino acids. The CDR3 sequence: CASSFPSGYYGYTF. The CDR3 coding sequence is TGTGCCAGCAGCTTCCCGAGTGGATACTATGGCTACACCTTC.

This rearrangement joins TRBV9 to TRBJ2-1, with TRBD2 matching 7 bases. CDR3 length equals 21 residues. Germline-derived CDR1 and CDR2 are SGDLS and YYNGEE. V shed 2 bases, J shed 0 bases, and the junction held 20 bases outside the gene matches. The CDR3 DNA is TGTGCCAGCAGCGTTGTGCCCTTCTCGTGGGGAGCGGGGAACTCCTACAATGAGCAGTTCTTC. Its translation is CASSVVPFSWGAGNSYNEQFF.

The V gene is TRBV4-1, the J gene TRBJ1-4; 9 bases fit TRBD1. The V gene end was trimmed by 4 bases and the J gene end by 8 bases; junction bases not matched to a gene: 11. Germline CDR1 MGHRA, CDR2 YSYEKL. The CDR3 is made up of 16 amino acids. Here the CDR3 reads CASSRGPGQGGEKLFF. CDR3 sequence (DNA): TGCGCCAGCAGCCGAGGGCCGGGACAGGGTGGGGAAAAACTGTTTTTT.

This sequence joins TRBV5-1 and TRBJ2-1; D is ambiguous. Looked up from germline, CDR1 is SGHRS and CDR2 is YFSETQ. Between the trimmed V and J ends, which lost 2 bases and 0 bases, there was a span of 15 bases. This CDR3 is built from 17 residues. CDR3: CASSFLSLPSSYNEQFF. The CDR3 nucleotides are TGCGCCAGCAGCTTTCTGTCTCTACCAAGCTCCTACAATGAGCAGTTCTTC.